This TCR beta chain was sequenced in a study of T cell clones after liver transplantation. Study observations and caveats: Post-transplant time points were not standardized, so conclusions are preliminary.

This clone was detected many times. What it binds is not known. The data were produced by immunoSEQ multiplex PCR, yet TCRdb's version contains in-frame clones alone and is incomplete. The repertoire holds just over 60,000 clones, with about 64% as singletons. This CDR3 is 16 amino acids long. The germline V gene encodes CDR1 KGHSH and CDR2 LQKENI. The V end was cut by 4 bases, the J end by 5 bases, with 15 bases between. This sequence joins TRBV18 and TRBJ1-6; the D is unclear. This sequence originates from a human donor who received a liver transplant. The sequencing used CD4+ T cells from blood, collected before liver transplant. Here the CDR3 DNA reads TGTGCCAGCTCACGGCCCGGCCAGGAAAATAATTCACCCCTCCACTTT. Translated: CASSRPGQENNSPLHF.